This T cell receptor beta chain was retrieved from a study of shared clonotypes between healthy human individuals. Sequencing was performed with immunoSEQ multiplex PCR; in TCRdb, only in-frame clones are kept and a portion is missing. Of some 550,000 clones listed, roughly 97% are singletons. V was trimmed by 1 base and J by 2 bases, leaving 9 bases between them. Germline-derived CDR1 and CDR2 are LGHNA and YNFKEQ. The CDR3 length is 15 residues. The clonotype comes from a woman aged 30 to 39 in good health. The chain recombines TRBV4-2 with TRBJ2-1; the D is unclear. The sample taken for sequencing was naive CD4+ T cells sorted from blood. Specified subset: CD45RA+ positively selected. CDR3 bases: TGTGCCAGCAGCCAAGCGGCGGAAACCTACAATGAGCAGTTCTTC. Translation: CASSQAAETYNEQFF.